The 32 T cell receptor beta chains presented below share a single source sample, sequenced in a study of T cell changes during pregnancy in multiple sclerosis. Data came from immunoSEQ multiplex PCR; TCRdb stores just in-frame clones and leaves some out. The sample shows 90,000 to 100,000 clones, approximately 94% of them seen only once. Specimen: peripheral blood, collected in the third trimester of pregnancy. These receptors were taken from a female donor with multiple sclerosis, enrolled in a pregnancy study.

The chain links TRBV6-5 to TRBJ2-7; D might be TRBD1 (6 bases). The CDR3 sequence is 14 residues long. Trimming pared 0 bases from V and 5 bases from J, leaving 11 bases between. Germline V gene sequence: CDR1 MNHEY, CDR2 SVGAGI. The CDR3 bases are TGTGCCAGCAGTTACTCTGGGGGCTGGGACGAGCAGTACTTC. Translation gives CASSYSGGWDEQYF.

The V gene is TRBV4-3, the J gene TRBJ2-1, with TRBD2 as a possible D gene (6 bases). The CDR3 totals 16 residues. Per the germline V gene, CDR1 is LGHNA and CDR2 is YSLEER. V shed 3 bases and J shed 4 bases, with 16 bases lying between them. In nucleotides, the CDR3 is TGCGCCAGCAGCCAGGCTATAGCGGAGTGGTACAATGAGCAGTTCTTC. Its protein product is CASSQAIAEWYNEQFF.

The chain recombines TRBV19 with TRBJ1-2; the match to TRBD1 covers 7 bases. V was clipped by 5 bases and J by 6 bases; unmatched bases: 9. Looked up from germline, CDR1 is LNHDA and CDR2 is SQIVND (reference sequence). The CDR3 has 14 amino acids. CDR3 sequence reads: CASSAQQGLHGYTF. DNA of the CDR3: TGTGCCAGTAGTGCCCAACAGGGGTTGCATGGCTACACCTTC.

The V gene is TRBV5-4, the J gene TRBJ2-2, with 9 bases matching TRBD1. CDR1 and CDR2 (germline): SGHNT, YYREEE (reference sequence). The CDR3 is 17 residues long. With 4 bases clipped from V and 4 bases from J, the junction kept 11 bases outside the gene matches. The CDR3 here is CASSLKTGGRRTGELFF. CDR3 coding DNA: TGTGCCAGCAGCCTCAAAACAGGGGGCCGACGCACCGGGGAGCTGTTTTTT. The whole variable domain, filled in from reference TRBV5-4 and TRBJ2-2, reads ETGVTQSPTHLIKTRGQQVTLRCSSQSGHNTVSWYQQALGQGPQFIFQYYREEENGRGNFPPRFSGLQFPNYSSELNVNALELDDSALYLCASSLKTGGRRTGELFFGEGSRLTVL.

The J gene is TRBJ2-2, the V gene TRBV19; D is uncertain. V lost 5 bases, J lost 2 bases, and 12 bases lay in between. CDR1 is LNHDA and CDR2 is SQIVND in the germline V gene (reference sequence). This CDR3 has 15 residues. In DNA form, the CDR3 reads TGTGCCAGTAGTCCCCTACCCATCAACACCGGGGAGCTGTTTTTT. Translation gives CASSPLPINTGELFF.

The chain links TRBV5-1 to TRBJ2-7; 8 positions match TRBD1. The V gene's germline CDR1 is SGHRS and CDR2 YFSETQ. The CDR3 totals 14 residues. V lost 0 bases and J lost 1; bases outside the gene matches: 0. The CDR3 spells CASSLGDRSYEQYF. DNA for the CDR3: TGCGCCAGCAGCTTGGGGGACAGGTCCTACGAGCAGTACTTC.

J is TRBJ2-1 and V is TRBV18, with a possible D match to TRBD1 (5 bases). Germline V CDR1 and CDR2: KGHSH, LQKENI. V lost 6 bases and J 4 bases, leaving 16 bases between the germline ends. The length of the CDR3 is 15 residues. In DNA form, the CDR3 reads TGTGCCAGCTCCGCGGTCCAGGGATGGTACAATGAGCAGTTCTTC. Protein: CASSAVQGWYNEQFF.

The J gene is TRBJ1-1, the V gene TRBV7-9; possible D gene TRBD1, 5 bases. Trimming took off 5 bases at V and 0 bases at J, with 13 bases between the two ends. CDR3 length equals 15 residues. Germline lookup yields CDR1 SEHNR and CDR2 FQNEAQ (reference sequence). CDR3 sequence: CASSPPRQLNTEAFF. The CDR3 DNA sequence: TGTGCCAGCAGCCCCCCCCGACAGCTGAACACTGAAGCTTTCTTT.

The V call is TRBV29-1, the J call TRBJ1-1; 10 nucleotides line up with TRBD1. The CDR3 is 10 amino acids. Trimming cost V 4 bases and J 10 bases; bases outside gene matches: 0. CDR1 and CDR2 from the germline V gene are SQVTM and ANQGSEA. CDR3 nucleotide sequence: TGCAGCGTTGGGGACAGGGGAGCTTTCTTT. Protein: CSVGDRGAFF.

The V call is TRBV28, the J call TRBJ1-3; possibly TRBD1 for D (6 bases). CDR3 length: 14 amino acids. Germline V gene lookup returns CDR1 MDHEN and CDR2 SYDVKM. Between the trimmed V and J ends, which lost 8 bases and 3 bases, there was a span of 14 bases. For the CDR3, the DNA is TGTGCCAGCGGGAAGGGGGTATATGGAAACACCATATATTTT. This sequence encodes CASGKGVYGNTIYF.

The count of this clone is one. The V call is TRBV6-5, the J call TRBJ1-2, with 8 bases that match TRBD1. Germline loops: CDR1 MNHEY, CDR2 SVGAGI. This CDR3 has 11 residues. Trimming took 5 bases from V and 7 from J; bases not matched to a gene: 0. The CDR3 here is CASSTGGGYTF. CDR3 nucleotide sequence: TGTGCCAGCAGTACAGGGGGTGGCTACACCTTC.

V is TRBV27 and J is TRBJ2-2; tentative D call: TRBD2 (5 bases). Germline lookup yields CDR1 MNHEY and CDR2 SMNVEV (reference sequence). The CDR3 runs 16 residues. V lost 6 bases and J 1 base, leaving 15 bases between the germline ends. This CDR3 reads CASSLRVARNTGELFF. DNA for the CDR3: TGTGCCAGCAGCCTACGTGTAGCGAGGAACACCGGGGAGCTGTTTTTT.

This clone appeared a few times. The chain recombines TRBV11-2 with TRBJ1-1; no clear D gene. The CDR3 is 13 amino acids. With 5 bases removed from V and 2 bases from J, the gap between germline ends came to 9 bases. Per germline, CDR1 SGHAT and CDR2 FQNNGV. The CDR3 DNA follows: TGTGCCAGCAGCCCCTATTTTAACACTGAAGCTTTCTTT. The encoded protein is CASSPYFNTEAFF.

The J gene is TRBJ2-3, the V gene TRBV4-2; D is ambiguous. This CDR3 contains 15 residues. Germline loops: CDR1 LGHNA, CDR2 YNFKEQ. The V end lost 4 bases, the J end lost 0 bases, and 11 bases lay between the germline ends. CDR3 sequence (DNA): TGTGCCAGCAGCCGCGGCGGAGCTAGCACAGATACGCAGTATTTT. This codes for CASSRGGASTDTQYF.

This clone was seen a few times. The V call is TRBV5-6, the J call TRBJ2-1, with 7 bases lining up with TRBD2. Losses at the gene ends were 0 bases for V and 3 bases for J; bases not matched to a gene: 3. This CDR3 region has 15 residues. Germline CDR1 reads SGHDT; CDR2 reads YYEEEE. The CDR3 DNA follows: TGTGCCAGCAGCTTGGGGGGAGGGTACTACAATGAGCAGTTCTTC. Its protein is CASSLGGGYYNEQFF. The full variable domain, rest sourced from reference TRBV5-6 and TRBJ2-1, is DAGVTQSPTHLIKTRGQQVTLRCSPKSGHDTVSWYQQALGQGPQFIFQYYEEEERQRGNFPDRFSGHQFPNYSSELNVNALLLGDSALYLCASSLGGGYYNEQFFGPGTRLTVL.

The J gene is TRBJ2-3, the V gene TRBV7-2; 9 bases line up with TRBD1. CDR3 length: 16 amino acids. Germline assignment: CDR1 SGHTA and CDR2 FQGNSA. Trimming removed 2 bases from V and 2 bases from J; junction bases left unmatched: 5. CDR3 nucleotide sequence: TGTGCCAGCAGCTTAAGAGGGACAGGGAACACAGATACGCAGTATTTT. Residues: CASSLRGTGNTDTQYF. The full variable domain, with the rest looked up from reference TRBV7-2 and TRBJ2-3, is GAGVSQSPSNKVTEKGKDVELRCDPISGHTALYWYRQSLGQGLEFLIYFQGNSAPDKSGLPSDRFSAERTGGSVSTLTIQRTQQEDSAVYLCASSLRGTGNTDTQYFGPGTRLTVL.

The V gene is TRBV19, the J gene TRBJ2-3; tentatively, D is TRBD1 (5 bases). V lost 3 bases and J 6 bases, leaving 16 bases between the germline ends. The CDR3 totals 15 residues. Germline V gene sequence: CDR1 LNHDA, CDR2 SQIVND (reference sequence). The CDR3 here is CASSMNGRAGDTQYF. The DNA for the CDR3 is TGTGCCAGTAGTATGAATGGCAGGGCAGGTGATACGCAGTATTTT.

The chain is built from TRBV14 and TRBJ2-1; D possibly corresponds to TRBD2 (6 bases). The CDR3 length is 15 residues. V lost 3 bases and J 9 bases, leaving 18 bases between the germline ends. Germline V CDR1 and CDR2: SGHDN, FVKESK. This CDR3 reads CASSHGRDGFGEQFF. The DNA for the CDR3 is TGTGCCAGCAGCCATGGGCGGGACGGGTTCGGTGAGCAGTTCTTC.

Here the CDR3 reads CASSFTVSTGGPTNEQFF. CDR3 DNA: TGTGCCAGCAGCTTTACAGTCTCAACAGGGGGCCCGACCAATGAGCAGTTCTTC. V and J are TRBV7-9 and TRBJ2-1; 9 bases are shared with TRBD1. The CDR3 totals 18 residues. With V trimmed by 3 bases and J by 6 bases, 15 bases remained unmatched. From germline, CDR1 is SEHNR and CDR2 FQNEAQ (reference sequence).

V gene TRBV28 combines with J gene TRBJ1-5; D may be TRBD1 (6 bases). Germline V gene lookup returns CDR1 MDHEN and CDR2 SYDVKM. This CDR3 region has 15 residues. Trimming shortened V by 6 bases and J by 0 bases, and 12 bases separated the two germline ends. The CDR3 reads CASRTGTSSNQPQHF. The CDR3 DNA sequence: TGTGCCAGCAGGACCGGGACATCTAGCAATCAGCCCCAGCATTTT. Supplemented by reference TRBV28 and TRBJ1-5, the full variable domain reads DVKVTQSSRYLVKRTGEKVFLECVQDMDHENMFWYRQDPGLGLRLIYFSYDVKMKEKGDIPEGYSVSREKKERFSLILESASTNQTSMYLCASRTGTSSNQPQHFGDGTRLSIL.

V is TRBV7-9 and J is TRBJ2-5, with TRBD2 identical over 7 bases. Germline lookup yields CDR1 SEHNR and CDR2 FQNEAQ (reference sequence). There are 14 residues in the CDR3. Trimming cost V 3 bases and J 6 bases; bases outside gene matches: 7. The CDR3 here is CASSLGGGIQTQYF. CDR3 sequence (DNA): TGTGCCAGCAGCTTGGGGGGGGGTATACAGACCCAGTACTTC.

The chain employs TRBV15 and TRBJ2-1, with 15 bases aligning to TRBD2. The V gene end was trimmed by 0 bases and the J gene end by 7 bases; junction bases not matched to a gene: 7. The germline V gene encodes CDR1 LNHNV and CDR2 YYDKDF (reference sequence). The CDR3 is 18 amino acids. The DNA of the CDR3 is TGTGCCACCAGCAGAGATCCTTCCGGGACTAGCGGGAGGAATGAGCAGTTCTTC. This sequence encodes CATSRDPSGTSGRNEQFF. Variable domain in full (rest from reference TRBV15 and TRBJ2-1): DAMVIQNPRYQVTQFGKPVTLSCSQTLNHNVMYWYQQKSSQAPKLLFHYYDKDFNNEADTPDNFQSRRPNTSFCFLDIRSPGLGDTAMYLCATSRDPSGTSGRNEQFFGPGTRLTVL.

In this sample, this clone turned up a few times. The V and J genes are TRBV7-9 and TRBJ1-2; a weak D match, TRBD1 (5 bases). V was cut by 3 bases and J by 1 base, with 12 bases left in between. Germline V lookup: CDR1 SEHNR, CDR2 FQNEAQ (reference sequence). The CDR3 covers 15 residues. This CDR3 reads CASSFPSRVNYGYTF. For the CDR3, the DNA is TGTGCCAGCAGCTTTCCGAGCAGGGTTAACTATGGCTACACCTTC.

V and J are TRBV6-5 and TRBJ2-3; D uncertain. The V gene lost 6 bases and the J gene lost 1 base, with 11 bases spanning the gap. This CDR3 has 14 residues. Germline V CDR1 and CDR2: MNHEY, SVGAGI. The CDR3 DNA reads as TGTGCCAGCAGGTCCTCGCAGGGCACAGATACGCAGTATTTT. Its translation is CASRSSQGTDTQYF.

The chain combines TRBV28 with TRBJ2-7; 7 bases are a match to TRBD2. The CDR3 covers 14 residues. Germline CDR1 and CDR2: MDHEN and SYDVKM. V shed 6 bases, J shed 2 bases, and the junction held 7 bases outside the gene matches. The CDR3 loop reads CASRTLLAPYEQYF. The DNA of the CDR3 is TGTGCCAGCAGGACACTACTAGCGCCCTACGAGCAGTACTTC.

The chain joins TRBV28 to TRBJ1-5; D possibly corresponds to TRBD1 (5 bases). Trimming left V 6 bases short and J 3 bases short, with 18 bases between. CDR1 and CDR2 (germline): MDHEN, SYDVKM. The CDR3 contains 16 residues. The CDR3 DNA reads TGTGCCAGCAGCCCCCCGGGCCCAGGGAACAATCAGCCCCAGCATTTT. Residues: CASSPPGPGNNQPQHF.

V is TRBV19 and J is TRBJ1-4; perhaps TRBD1 as D (5 bases). The CDR3 consists of 17 residues. Germline CDR1 is LNHDA and CDR2 is SQIVND (reference sequence). V was trimmed by 7 bases and J by 0 bases, leaving 18 bases between them. The CDR3: CASTSTGVSSTNEKLFF. As DNA, the CDR3 is TGTGCCAGTACCTCCACAGGCGTCTCCTCAACTAATGAAAAACTGTTTTTT.

The chain combines TRBV5-1 with TRBJ2-7; possibly TRBD2 for D (6 bases). Germline assignment: CDR1 SGHRS and CDR2 YFSETQ. V was pared by 4 bases and J by 3 bases, with 20 bases between. The CDR3 length is 16 residues. The CDR3 loop reads CASSPYRERVVYEQYF. CDR3 bases: TGCGCCAGCAGCCCCTACCGGGAGCGGGTGGTCTACGAGCAGTACTTC.

The chain recombines TRBV10-3 with TRBJ2-2; TRBD1 is a possible D gene (5 bases). Germline V gives CDR1 ENHRY, CDR2 SYGVKD. CDR3 length: 16 amino acids. Between the trimmed V and J ends, which lost 7 bases and 5 bases, there was a span of 20 bases. For the CDR3, the DNA is TGTGCCATCACCCAGGGTAGTCCTATAGGGACCGGGGAGCTGTTTTTT. Residues: CAITQGSPIGTGELFF.

V usage is TRBV27 and J usage is TRBJ2-3; D unclear. V was pared by 4 bases and J by 0 bases, with 5 bases between. The CDR3 has 13 amino acids. CDR1 MNHEY and CDR2 SMNVEV come from the germline V gene (reference sequence). DNA of the CDR3: TGTGCCAGCAGTTCGTTAAGCACAGATACGCAGTATTTT. Translated, it gives CASSSLSTDTQYF.

The genes are TRBV15 and TRBJ2-2; a possible D gene is TRBD1 (5 bases). V lost 8 bases, J lost 5 bases, and 12 bases lay in between. Germline CDR1 LNHNV, CDR2 YYDKDF (reference sequence). This CDR3 is 13 amino acids long. The CDR3 nucleotides read TGTGCCACCTCTCAGGGTCCTACCGGGGAGCTGTTTTTT. It is translated as CATSQGPTGELFF.

The gene calls are TRBV23-1 and TRBJ1-5, with 7 bases that match TRBD1. TRBV23-1 is assigned to the ORF class and has an uncertain function. The CDR3 contains 15 residues. The junction had 1 base not matched to a gene; V was cut back by 2 bases and J by 0 bases. The CDR3 region is CASSQHRGSNQPQHF. The CDR3 DNA reads TGCGCCAGCAGTCAACACAGGGGTAGCAATCAGCCCCAGCATTTT.